One T cell receptor beta chain is described in this entry. Its target is unknown. The entry originates in a study of long-term antiretroviral therapy in people with HIV. Whole-study results and caveats: HIV repertoires had narrower CDR3 length ranges than controls.

The CDR3 covers 16 residues. V trimming: 3 bases; J trimming: 3 bases; junction bases outside the gene matches: 9. Germline V lookup: CDR1 SEHNR, CDR2 FQNEAQ (reference sequence). Sequencing used immunoSEQ v3.0 at survey level. Sequencing was designed to cover about 35,000-50,000 T-cell genomes in each sample. Repertoires were generated with immunoSEQ multiplex PCR, while TCRdb's copy carries only in-frame clones and drops some. The table shows 25,000 to 35,000 clones, with less than 85% occurring only once. People in the study who had HIV all got their treatment in the United States. The chain employs TRBV7-9 and TRBJ2-7; TRBD2 matches 9 bases. Sequences were derived from unsorted PBMCs, sampled 0.3 years after starting antiretroviral therapy. The clonotype originates from a man aged 35 to 55 with HIV. For the CDR3, the DNA is TGTGCCAGCAGCTTGTATCAGACTAGCGGAGACTACGAGCAGTACTTC. This translates into CASSLYQTSGDYEQYF.